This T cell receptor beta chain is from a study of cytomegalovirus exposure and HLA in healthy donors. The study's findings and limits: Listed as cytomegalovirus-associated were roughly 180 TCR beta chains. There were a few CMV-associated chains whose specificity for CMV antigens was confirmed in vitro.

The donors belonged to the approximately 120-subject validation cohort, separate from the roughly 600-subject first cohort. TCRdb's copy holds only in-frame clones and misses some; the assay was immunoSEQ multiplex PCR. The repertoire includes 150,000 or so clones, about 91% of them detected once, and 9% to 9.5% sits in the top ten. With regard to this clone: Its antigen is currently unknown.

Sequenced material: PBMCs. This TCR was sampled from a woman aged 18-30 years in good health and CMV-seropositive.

In DNA form, the CDR3 reads TGTGCCAGCAGCTACGGACAAAGGAATTCACCCCTCCACTTT. Protein sequence: CASSYGQRNSPLHF. The chain has TRBV11-1 and TRBJ1-6; perhaps TRBD1 as D (5 bases). The V and J ends lost 4 bases and 7 bases respectively, with 11 bases between them. The CDR3 length is 14 residues. Germline lookup yields CDR1 SGHAT and CDR2 FQDESV (reference sequence).